This record concerns one TCR beta chain sequence. The antigen is unknown. This sample is part of a study of blood T cells in healthy people across ages. Points from the study as a whole: Strong correlation linked observed beta diversity and percent naive T cells.

Primers used in a second PCR of roughly 7 to 12 cycles were a sample-barcoded 5' primer and a J-beta primer mix. TCRdb analysed the 5' RACE reads with MiXCR anew, one entry per CDR3 protein. The sample has approximately 1,700,000 distinct CDR3 sequences, approximately 40% seen once. The V and J ends lost 1 base and 4 bases respectively, with 4 bases between them. The CDR3 has 13 amino acids. Per the germline V gene, CDR1 is KGHDR and CDR2 is SFDVKD. V is TRBV24-1 and J is TRBJ1-3; D remains ambiguous. Sequencing was performed on blood. The sequence was obtained from a human donor in good health. The CDR3 spells CATSDFSGNTIYF. In DNA, the CDR3 is TGTGCCACCAGTGATTTTTCAGGAAACACCATATATTTT.